In this sample, the clone carrying this T cell receptor (beta chain) turned up many times. Its antigen remains unknown. Amplified TCR beta CDR3 regions derived from RNA transcripts. The HTBI primer set was used in a first-round RT-PCR of the TCR CDR3. TCRdb independently ran MiXCR on the multiplex PCR reads; one entry per CDR3 protein. The sample records over 250,000 distinct CDR3 sequences, 20% to 25% being singletons. The CDR3 spans 13 residues. CDR1 and CDR2 from the germline V gene are SGHDN and FVKESK. With 1 base removed from V and 6 bases from J, the gap between germline ends came to 9 bases. The data derive from a study of T cells in Graves' hyperthyroidism and ophthalmopathy. Study-wide results and limits: Among clonotypes expanded in thyroid above 0.001, most were also found in blood.

The sample consisted of blood. The chain uses TRBV14 and TRBJ1-1; no reliable D call. The TCR sequence derives from a middle-aged man with Graves' hyperthyroidism that later progressed to Graves' ophthalmopathy. This chain's CDR3 is CASSQVQESEAFF. CDR3 bases: TGTGCCAGCAGCCAAGTTCAGGAGTCTGAAGCTTTCTTT.